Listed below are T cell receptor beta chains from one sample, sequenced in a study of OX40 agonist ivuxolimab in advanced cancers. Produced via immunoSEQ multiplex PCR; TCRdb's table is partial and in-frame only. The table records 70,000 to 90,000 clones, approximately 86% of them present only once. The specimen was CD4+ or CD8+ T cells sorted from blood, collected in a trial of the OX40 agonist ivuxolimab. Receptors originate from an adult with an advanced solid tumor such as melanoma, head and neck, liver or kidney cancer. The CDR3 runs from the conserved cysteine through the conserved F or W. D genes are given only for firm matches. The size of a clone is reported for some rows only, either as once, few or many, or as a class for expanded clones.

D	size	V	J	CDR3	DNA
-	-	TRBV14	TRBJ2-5	CASSPFTGTNQETQYF	TGTGCCAGCAGCCCATTCACAGGGACCAACCAAGAGACCCAGTACTTC
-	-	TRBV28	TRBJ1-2	CASSLPTRGSGYTF	TGTGCCAGCAGCCTCCCAACCAGGGGATCTGGCTACACCTTC
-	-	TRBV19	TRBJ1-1	CASRKEDTYSTEAFF	TGTGCCAGCCGGAAGGAGGACACCTACTCCACTGAAGCTTTCTTT
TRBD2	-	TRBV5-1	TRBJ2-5	CASSLTRTSEETQYF	TGCGCCAGCAGCTTGACAAGGACTAGCGAGGAGACCCAGTACTTC
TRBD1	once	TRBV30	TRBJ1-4	CAWSPKGQKGEKLFF	TGTGCCTGGAGTCCTAAGGGACAGAAAGGGGAAAAACTGTTTTTT
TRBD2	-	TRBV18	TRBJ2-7	CASSPRPSGGRYEQYF	TGTGCCAGCTCACCACGGCCTAGCGGGGGGAGGTACGAGCAGTACTTC
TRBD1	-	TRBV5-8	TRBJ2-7	CASSLGDREGYEQYF	TGTGCCAGCAGCTTGGGGGACAGGGAAGGCTACGAGCAGTACTTC
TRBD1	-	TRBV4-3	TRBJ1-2	CASSQEYGTGYGYTF	TGCGCCAGCAGCCAAGAGTATGGGACAGGCTATGGCTACACCTTC
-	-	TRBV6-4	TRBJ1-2	CASSLTPESGYTF	TGTGCCAGCAGTTTGACTCCTGAGAGTGGCTACACCTTC
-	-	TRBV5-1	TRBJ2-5	CASISGETQYF	TGCGCCAGCATATCCGGGGAGACCCAGTACTTC
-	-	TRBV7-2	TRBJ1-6	CASSLELYNSPLHF	TGTGCCAGCAGCTTAGAGCTGTATAATTCACCCCTCCACTTT
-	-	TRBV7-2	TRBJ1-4	CASSLNNGHEKLFF	TGTGCCAGCAGCTTAAACAACGGGCATGAAAAACTGTTTTTT
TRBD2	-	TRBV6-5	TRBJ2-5	CASRSRTSGEETQYF	TGTGCCAGCAGATCTAGGACTAGCGGGGAAGAGACCCAGTACTTC
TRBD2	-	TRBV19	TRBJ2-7	CASSGLAGYEQYF	TGTGCCAGTAGTGGACTAGCGGGCTACGAGCAGTACTTC
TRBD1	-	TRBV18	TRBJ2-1	CASSLRGQGENYWSEQFF	TGTGCCAGCTCACTCAGAGGACAGGGGGAAAATTATTGGAGTGAGCAGTTCTTC
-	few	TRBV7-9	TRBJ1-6	CASSSGDSPLHF	TGTGCCAGCAGCTCCGGTGATTCACCCCTCCACTTT
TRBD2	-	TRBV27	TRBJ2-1	CASSSPGLASTSSYNEQFF	TGTGCCAGCAGTTCTCCGGGACTAGCGTCTACGAGCTCCTACAATGAGCAGTTCTTC
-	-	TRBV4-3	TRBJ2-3	CASSLLGGTDTQYF	TGCGCCAGCAGCCTATTGGGGGGCACAGATACGCAGTATTTT
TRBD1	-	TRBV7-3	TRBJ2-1	CASSLRSGGYTIRNEQFF	TGTGCCAGCAGCTTAAGGTCAGGGGGTTATACGATCCGCAATGAGCAGTTCTTC
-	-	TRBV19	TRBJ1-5	CASSTGRSNQPQHF	TGTGCCAGTAGTACGGGACGGAGCAATCAGCCCCAGCATTTT
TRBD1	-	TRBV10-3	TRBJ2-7	CAISDPGQGTYEQYF	TGTGCCATCAGCGACCCGGGACAGGGGACCTACGAGCAGTACTTC
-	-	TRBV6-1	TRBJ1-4	CASSPGDAEKLFF	TGTGCCAGCAGTCCGGGGGACGCTGAAAAACTGTTTTTT
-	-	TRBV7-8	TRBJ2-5	CASSFLGGQETQYF	TGTGCCAGCAGCTTTTTAGGGGGCCAAGAGACCCAGTACTTC
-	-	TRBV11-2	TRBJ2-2	CASSLREADTGELFF	TGTGCCAGCAGCTTAAGGGAGGCGGACACCGGGGAGCTGTTTTTT
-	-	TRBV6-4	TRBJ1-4	CASIQGRNKEINEKLFF	TGTGCCAGTATTCAGGGACGTAACAAAGAAATTAATGAAAAACTGTTTTTT
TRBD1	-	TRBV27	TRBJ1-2	CASSARTGFSANYGYTF	TGTGCCAGCAGTGCTAGGACAGGGTTCTCAGCTAACTATGGCTACACCTTC
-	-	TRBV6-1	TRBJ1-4	CASSVGRAVGLFF	TGTGCCAGCAGTGTGGGCAGGGCTGTAGGGCTGTTTTTT
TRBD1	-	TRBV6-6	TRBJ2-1	CASSTRQGSEQFF	TGTGCCAGCAGTACCAGACAGGGAAGTGAGCAGTTCTTC
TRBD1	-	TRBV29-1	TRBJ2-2	CSVEEGGGQGATGELFF	TGCAGCGTTGAAGAAGGAGGGGGACAGGGGGCGACCGGGGAGCTGTTTTTT
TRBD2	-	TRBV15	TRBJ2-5	CATSRDGTREETQYF	TGTGCCACCAGCAGGGACGGGACTAGGGAAGAGACCCAGTACTTC
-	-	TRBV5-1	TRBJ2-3	CASRLNTDTQYF	TGCGCCAGCCGGTTAAACACAGATACGCAGTATTTT
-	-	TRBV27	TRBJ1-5	CASGSRGVSNQPQHF	TGTGCCAGCGGTTCTAGGGGGGTAAGCAATCAGCCCCAGCATTTT
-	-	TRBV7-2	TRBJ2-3	CASSWMSTDTQYF	TGTGCCAGCAGCTGGATGAGCACAGATACGCAGTATTTT
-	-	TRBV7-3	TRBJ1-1	CASSLTRGNTEAFF	TGTGCCAGCAGCTTAACGCGAGGGAACACTGAAGCTTTCTTT
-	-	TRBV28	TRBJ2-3	CASSFGRLVGSPDTQYF	TGTGCCAGCAGTTTTGGGCGGCTGGTCGGGAGCCCAGATACGCAGTATTTT
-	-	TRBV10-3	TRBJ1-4	CAISRLGQGAEKLFF	TGTGCCATCAGTAGATTAGGGCAGGGTGCTGAAAAACTGTTTTTT
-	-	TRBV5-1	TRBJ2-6	CASSLGGRGAGANVLTF	TGCGCCAGCAGCTTGGGCGGCAGGGGGGCTGGGGCCAACGTCCTGACTTTC
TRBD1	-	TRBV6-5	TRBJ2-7	CASSRTGGIDEQYF	TGTGCCAGCAGCCGTACAGGGGGCATAGACGAGCAGTACTTC
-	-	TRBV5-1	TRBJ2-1	CASSSLLAQEQFF	TGCGCCAGCAGCTCGCTACTAGCCCAGGAGCAGTTCTTC
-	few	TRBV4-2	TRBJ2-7	CASSQDLGIGEQYF	TGTGCCAGCAGCCAAGATCTGGGCATTGGGGAGCAGTACTTC
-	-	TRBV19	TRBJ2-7	CASSPTRYYEQYF	TGTGCCAGTAGCCCTACTAGATACTACGAGCAGTACTTC
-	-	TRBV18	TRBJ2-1	CASSPAQGPRYNEQFF	TGTGCCAGCTCACCTGCGCAGGGTCCGCGATACAATGAGCAGTTCTTC
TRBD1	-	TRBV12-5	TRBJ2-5	CASGLGQGETQYF	TGTGCTAGTGGTTTGGGACAGGGAGAGACCCAGTACTTC
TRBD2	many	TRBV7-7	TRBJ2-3	CASSLGGSLGDTQYF	TGTGCCAGCAGCTTAGGCGGGAGTCTAGGAGATACGCAGTATTTT
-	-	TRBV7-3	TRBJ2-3	CASSSTANSDTQYF	TGTGCCAGCAGCTCGACAGCCAACTCAGATACGCAGTATTTT
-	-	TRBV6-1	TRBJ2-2	CASSVVGRNTGELFF	TGTGCCAGCAGTGTGGTGGGCCGAAACACCGGGGAGCTGTTTTTT
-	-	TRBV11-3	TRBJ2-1	CASSLGDGRAYDEQFF	TGTGCCAGCAGCTTAGGGGACGGGAGAGCATACGATGAGCAGTTCTTC
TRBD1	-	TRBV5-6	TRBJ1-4	CASSPGQGAIGEKLFF	TGTGCCAGCAGCCCGGGACAGGGGGCGATTGGGGAAAAACTGTTTTTT
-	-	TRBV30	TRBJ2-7	CAWSNGVLTPRSEQYF	TGTGCCTGGAGTAATGGAGTATTGACACCGCGGAGCGAGCAGTACTTC
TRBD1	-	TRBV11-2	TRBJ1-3	CASSFLQGSGNTIYF	TGTGCCAGCAGCTTTTTACAGGGGTCTGGAAACACCATATATTTT
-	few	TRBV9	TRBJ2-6	CASSVATTGAGANVLTF	TGTGCCAGCAGCGTAGCTACAACGGGGGCTGGGGCCAACGTCCTGACTTTC
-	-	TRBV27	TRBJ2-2	CASSPLGGRDTGELFF	TGTGCCAGCAGTCCATTAGGGGGGCGAGACACCGGGGAGCTGTTTTTT
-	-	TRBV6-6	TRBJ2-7	CASAEGSFYEQYF	TGTGCCAGCGCAGAGGGCAGCTTCTACGAGCAGTACTTC
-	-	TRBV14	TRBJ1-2	CASSQHSASYGYTF	TGTGCCAGCAGCCAACACAGTGCAAGCTATGGCTACACCTTC